This TCR beta chain was observed in a study of T cells in Graves' hyperthyroidism and ophthalmopathy. Authors of the study amplified TCR beta CDR3 regions from RNA transcripts. RT-PCR in the first round (using the HTBI primer set) targeted the TCR CDR3. TCRdb itself ran the multiplex PCR reads through MiXCR, one entry per CDR3 protein. The sample yields around 520,000 distinct CDR3 sequences, roughly 14% seen once. Ten or more counts support this clonotype. The germline gives CDR1 SGHAT, CDR2 FQNNGV. Trimming cost V 5 bases and J 13 bases; bases outside gene matches: 8. The CDR3 has 14 amino acids. The hyperthyroidism was newly diagnosed and had lasted under 2 months; the patients were aged 18 to 65. Source material for PBMCs was more than 7.5 ml fresh peripheral blood.

Sequenced material: blood. The chain recombines TRBV11-2 with TRBJ1-6; 10 bases match TRBD1. The TCR was taken from a woman under 30 with Graves' hyperthyroidism. The CDR3 bases are TGTGCCAGCAGCCCCGGGACAGGGGTTTTTCCCCTCCACTTT. It codes for CASSPGTGVFPLHF.